This T cell receptor beta chain is drawn from a study of shared clonotypes between healthy human individuals. Here immunoSEQ multiplex PCR was the method, and the copy in TCRdb shows in-frame clones only, minus some. The sample holds approximately 2,000,000 clones, roughly 92% seen once. V shed 4 bases, J shed 5 bases, and the junction held 7 bases outside the gene matches. CDR3 length: 14 amino acids. Per germline, CDR1 SGHTA and CDR2 FQGNSA. The chain recombines TRBV7-2 with TRBJ1-1, with 7 nucleotides matching TRBD1. The sample comprised naive CD4+ T cells from PBMCs. The subset here: CD45RA+ positively selected. The sequence was obtained from a man aged 18-30 years in good health. Some clones in this sample may be carry-over from other donors' samples. The CDR3 loop reads CASSWGRGLTEAFF. The CDR3 DNA is TGTGCCAGCAGCTGGGGGAGGGGGCTTACTGAAGCTTTCTTT.